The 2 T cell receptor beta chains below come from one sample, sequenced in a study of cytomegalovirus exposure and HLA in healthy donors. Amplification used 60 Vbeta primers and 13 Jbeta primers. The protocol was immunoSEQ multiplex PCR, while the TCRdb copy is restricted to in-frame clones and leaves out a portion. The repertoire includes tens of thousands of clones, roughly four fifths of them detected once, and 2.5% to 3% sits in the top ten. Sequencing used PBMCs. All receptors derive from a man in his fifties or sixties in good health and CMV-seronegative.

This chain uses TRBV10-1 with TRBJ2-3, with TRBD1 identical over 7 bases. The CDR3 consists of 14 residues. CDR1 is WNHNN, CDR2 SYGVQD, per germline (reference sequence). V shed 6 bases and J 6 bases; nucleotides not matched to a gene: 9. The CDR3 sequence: CASRDDRDRDTQYF. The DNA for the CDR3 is TGCGCCAGCAGGGATGACAGGGACCGGGATACGCAGTATTTT.

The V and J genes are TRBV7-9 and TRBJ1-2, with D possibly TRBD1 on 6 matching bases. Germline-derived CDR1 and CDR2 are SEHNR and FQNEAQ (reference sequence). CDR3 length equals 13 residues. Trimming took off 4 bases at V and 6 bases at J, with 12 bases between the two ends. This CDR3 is CASSWRQEDGYTF. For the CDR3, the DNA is TGTGCCAGCAGCTGGAGACAGGAGGATGGCTACACCTTC.